A selection of T cell receptor beta chains follows, all from one sample in a study of regulatory T cells in long-lasting Graves disease. One entry per CDR3 protein results from TCRdb running MiXCR on the multiplex PCR reads. There are about 340,000 distinct CDR3 sequences in the sample; around a fifth occur only once, and roughly 29% lies in the top ten. The sequenced sample was peripheral blood mononuclear cells (PBMCs), obtained when the disease was refractory, from a patient treated with antithyroid drugs. These receptors were taken from a female donor with Graves disease. Both conserved end residues are part of each CDR3. A D gene is named only where the DNA matches it firmly. Part of the rows lack a size; the others show once, few, many or a class for expanded clones.

V gene	CDR3 length	J gene	D gene	clone size	CDR3 protein	CDR3 DNA
TRBV6-1	18	TRBJ1-1	-	-	CASSELGPPGPVNTEAFF	TGTGCCAGCAGTGAACTAGGTCCTCCCGGGCCAGTGAACACTGAAGCTTTCTTT
TRBV5-1	14	TRBJ1-6	-	-	CASSPGQGDSPLHF	TGCGCCAGCAGCCCGGGACAAGGAGATTCACCCCTCCACTTT
TRBV28	12	TRBJ2-2	-	many	CAIRPFTGELFF	TGTGCCATACGGCCTTTCACCGGGGAGCTGTTTTTT
TRBV12-3/TRBV12-4	15	TRBJ1-2	-	many	CASSFIGFKNYGYTF	TGTGCCAGCAGTTTTATAGGTTTTAAGAACTATGGCTACACCTTC
TRBV7-8	14	TRBJ2-7	-	-	CASSLVGGTHEQYF	TGTGCCAGCAGCTTAGTAGGGGGTACCCACGAGCAGTACTTC
TRBV28	18	TRBJ1-5	TRBD1	many	CASSQTGQGAKSNQPQHF	TGTGCCAGCAGCCAAACGGGACAGGGGGCGAAAAGCAATCAGCCCCAGCATTTT
TRBV2	17	TRBJ1-4	-	many	CASSGDVRGSSNEKLFF	TGTGCCAGCAGTGGTGATGTCCGTGGCAGTTCTAATGAAAAACTGTTTTTT
TRBV4-1	14	TRBJ2-2	-	-	CASSQGGRGSELFF	TGCGCCAGCAGCCAAGGAGGTCGGGGCTCGGAGCTGTTTTTT
TRBV9	15	TRBJ2-1	TRBD1	-	CASSVNRGSYNEQFF	TGTGCCAGCAGCGTAAACAGGGGATCCTACAATGAGCAGTTCTTC
TRBV12-3/TRBV12-4	16	TRBJ1-4	-	many	CASSLPTGATNEKLFF	TGTGCCAGCAGTTTGCCTACAGGTGCAACTAATGAAAAACTGTTTTTT
TRBV5-1	16	TRBJ1-2	-	many	CASSPMETALGYGYTF	TGCGCCAGCAGCCCTATGGAGACCGCCTTGGGCTATGGCTACACCTTC
TRBV4-3	15	TRBJ1-1	-	-	CASSQDWLMNTEAFF	TGCGCCAGCAGCCAAGATTGGCTCATGAACACTGAAGCTTTCTTT
TRBV7-9	15	TRBJ2-5	TRBD1	many	CASSSLRDRGETQYF	TGTGCCAGCAGCTCGCTCCGGGACAGGGGAGAGACCCAGTACTTC
TRBV30	13	TRBJ1-2	TRBD1	many	CAWSVRGTGGYTF	TGTGCCTGGAGTGTACGGGGGACAGGCGGCTACACCTTC
TRBV5-1	15	TRBJ2-7	-	-	CASSFRGPGHYEQYF	TGCGCCAGCAGCTTTCGAGGGCCGGGGCACTACGAGCAGTACTTC
TRBV12-3/TRBV12-4	14	TRBJ2-7	-	many	CASSLTGPGYEQYF	TGTGCCAGCAGTTTAACAGGGCCAGGGTACGAGCAGTACTTC
TRBV11-2	16	TRBJ2-7	TRBD1	many	CASSFESGTGRYEQYF	TGTGCCAGCAGCTTCGAATCCGGGACAGGGCGCTACGAGCAGTACTTC
TRBV18	16	TRBJ2-7	TRBD2	once	CASSPTGGGFSYEQYF	TGTGCCAGCTCACCCACCGGGGGGGGATTCTCCTACGAGCAGTACTTC
TRBV3-1	16	TRBJ1-5	-	-	CASSWGMAGNNQPQHF	TGTGCCAGCAGCTGGGGGATGGCAGGGAACAATCAGCCCCAGCATTTT
TRBV18	13	TRBJ2-5	-	many	CASHAGYQETQYF	TGTGCCAGCCATGCCGGGTACCAAGAGACCCAGTACTTC
TRBV7-2	16	TRBJ2-3	TRBD2	-	CASSRTRGGATDTQYF	TGTGCCAGCAGCCGTACTCGCGGGGGGGCGACAGATACGCAGTATTTT
TRBV12-3/TRBV12-4	15	TRBJ1-5	TRBD1	many	CASMTTGGRNQPQHF	TGTGCCAGTATGACGACAGGGGGCCGAAATCAGCCCCAGCATTTT